These 26 T cell receptor beta chains came from one sample sequenced in a study of blood T cell repertoires in COVID-19. The data were produced by immunoSEQ multiplex PCR, yet TCRdb's version contains in-frame clones alone and is incomplete. Here the sample spans more than 95,000 clones, approximately 84% being singletons. The specimen was peripheral blood. These receptor sequences come from a human donor in a cohort sampled during active COVID-19.

The V and J genes are TRBV5-1 and TRBJ1-1; 7 nucleotides align to TRBD1. Germline CDR1 and CDR2: SGHRS and YFSETQ. With V trimmed by 4 bases and J by 3 bases, 15 bases remained unmatched. CDR3 size: 17 residues. This CDR3 reads CASSRSALTGRDTEAFF. CDR3 in DNA: TGCGCCAGCAGCCGCTCGGCCCTGACAGGGCGGGACACTGAAGCTTTCTTT.

The V gene is TRBV9, the J gene TRBJ2-7; 7 bases fit TRBD2. This CDR3 spans 16 amino acids. In germline, CDR1 is SGDLS, CDR2 YYNGEE. J lost 2 bases, V lost 4 bases, and 12 bases had no gene match. The CDR3 loop is CASSPGGTGFPYEQYF. The CDR3 nucleotides are TGTGCCAGCAGCCCGGGAGGCACGGGCTTTCCCTACGAGCAGTACTTC.

This clone appeared a single time. The chain recombines TRBV30 with TRBJ1-4; D is unresolved. V dropped 3 bases and J dropped 0 bases, with 14 bases sitting between them. The germline gives CDR1 GTSNPN, CDR2 SVGIG (reference sequence). This CDR3 contains 16 residues. This CDR3 reads CAWSDPAGATNEKLFF. Written as DNA, the CDR3 is TGTGCCTGGAGCGACCCAGCAGGCGCAACTAATGAAAAACTGTTTTTT.

The CDR3, as DNA: TGTGCCAGCAGCCCGCGACTGGGCGAGCAGTACTTC. This codes for CASSPRLGEQYF. The chain recombines TRBV7-3 with TRBJ2-7; D is unclear. The CDR3 has 12 amino acids. In germline, CDR1 is SGHTA, CDR2 FQGTGA. The V end was cut by 5 bases, the J end by 6 bases, with 11 bases between. Full variable domain (missing parts from reference TRBV7-3 and TRBJ2-7): GAGVSQTPSNKVTEKGKYVELRCDPISGHTALYWYRQSLGQGPEFLIYFQGTGAADDSGLPNDRFFAVRPEGSVSTLKIQRTERGDSAVYLCASSPRLGEQYFGPGTRLTVT.

The gene calls are TRBV5-1 and TRBJ2-2; 7 bases fit TRBD2. After removal of 4 bases from V and 1 base from J, the junction contained 10 bases not matched to a gene. The CDR3 is 17 residues long. Per germline, CDR1 SGHRS and CDR2 YFSETQ. The CDR3 sequence: CASSREAGLMNTGELFF. CDR3 coding DNA: TGCGCCAGCAGCCGGGAGGCGGGACTCATGAACACCGGGGAGCTGTTTTTT.

Note on this clone: Distinct nucleotide sequences in the sample also encode this CDR3. The rearrangement uses TRBV10-2 and TRBJ2-7; perhaps TRBD2 as D (5 bases). Per germline, CDR1 WSHSY and CDR2 SAAADI. The CDR3 length is 14 residues. The V end lost 4 bases, the J end lost 0 bases, and 10 bases lay between the germline ends. The DNA of the CDR3 is TGCGCCAGCAGTGGGAGGTCGAGCTCCTACGAGCAGTACTTC. Translated, it gives CASSGRSSSYEQYF.

V is TRBV7-8 and J is TRBJ1-3; 7 bases map to TRBD1. J gave up 3 bases and V 5 bases, and 4 bases lay outside the gene matches. The CDR3 sequence is 14 residues long. In germline, CDR1 is SGHVS, CDR2 FQNEAQ. In DNA, the CDR3 is TGTGCCAGCAGCAGGGACAGCGTTGGAAACACCATATATTTT. It codes for CASSRDSVGNTIYF.

The genes are TRBV30 and TRBJ2-3; D gene ambiguous. Germline loops: CDR1 GTSNPN, CDR2 SVGIG (reference sequence). V lost 1 base, J lost 4 bases, and 9 bases lay in between. This CDR3 spans 13 amino acids. CDR3 nucleotides: TGTGCCTGGAGTGGCAACTTAGCAGATACGCAGTATTTT. Encoded protein: CAWSGNLADTQYF.

This chain uses TRBV10-2 with TRBJ2-5; 9 positions agree with TRBD1. The CDR3 sequence is 15 residues long. The V and J ends lost 10 bases and 1 base, in that order; junction bases with no gene match: 10. Germline values: CDR1 WSHSY, CDR2 SAAADI. Here the CDR3 DNA reads TGCGCCACCAGGCGGACAGGGGAGTTCCAAGAGACCCAGTACTTC. It specifies CATRRTGEFQETQYF.

The CDR3 loop reads CASSLFGAGGEETQYF. DNA of the CDR3: TGTGCCAGCAGCTTATTCGGAGCGGGGGGGGAAGAGACCCAGTACTTC. The V gene is TRBV7-2, the J gene TRBJ2-5; TRBD2 aligns across 10 bases. CDR3 length equals 16 residues. V shed 2 bases, J shed 3 bases, and the junction held 6 bases outside the gene matches. Germline CDR1 reads SGHTA; CDR2 reads FQGNSA.

The chain is built from TRBV5-4 and TRBJ2-1; unclear D gene. CDR3 size: 12 residues. Trimming shortened V by 3 bases and J by 6 bases, and 7 bases separated the two germline ends. Germline-derived CDR1 and CDR2 are SGHNT and YYREEE (reference sequence). The CDR3 loop is CASSSLSNEQFF. As DNA, the CDR3 is TGTGCCAGCAGCTCCTTATCCAATGAGCAGTTCTTC. The full variable domain, rest sourced from reference TRBV5-4 and TRBJ2-1, is ETGVTQSPTHLIKTRGQQVTLRCSSQSGHNTVSWYQQALGQGPQFIFQYYREEENGRGNFPPRFSGLQFPNYSSELNVNALELDDSALYLCASSSLSNEQFFGPGTRLTVL.

The rearrangement joins TRBV6-2 or TRBV6-3 to TRBJ1-2; 8 nucleotides match TRBD1. The CDR3 loop spans 13 amino acids. The V gene end was trimmed by 6 bases and the J gene end by 1 base; junction bases not matched to a gene: 1. Germline loops: CDR1 MNHEY, CDR2 SVGEGT. As DNA, the CDR3 is TGTGCCAGCAGCAGGGGGCTTAACTATGGCTACACCTTC. Protein product: CASSRGLNYGYTF.

The J gene is TRBJ1-3, the V gene TRBV3-1 (or the pseudogene TRBV3-2); no clear D. Germline lookup yields CDR1 LGHDT and CDR2 YNNKEL (reference sequence). V lost 4 bases, J lost 5 bases, and 15 bases lay in between. The CDR3 extends over 15 amino acids. CDR3 sequence reads: CASSPPRPERNTIYF. As DNA, the CDR3 is TGTGCCAGCAGCCCGCCGAGGCCGGAAAGAAACACCATATATTTT.

This clone was counted a few times. This sequence joins TRBV7-9 and TRBJ2-3, with D perhaps TRBD2 (6 bases). Germline CDR1 SEHNR, CDR2 FQNEAQ (reference sequence). V dropped 4 bases and J dropped 2 bases, with 19 bases sitting between them. There are 17 residues in the CDR3. CDR3 nucleotide sequence: TGTGCCAGCAGCTCCTGGGTATCCTCGGGGGTCACAGATACGCAGTATTTT. Translated, it gives CASSSWVSSGVTDTQYF.

The genes are TRBV5-4 and TRBJ2-5; possible D gene TRBD2, 6 bases. Trimming pared 3 bases from V and 2 bases from J, leaving 8 bases between. This CDR3 is built from 13 residues. The germline V gene encodes CDR1 SGHNT and CDR2 YYREEE (reference sequence). The CDR3, as DNA: TGTGCCAGCAGCTGGGACTGGCAAGAGACCCAGTACTTC. This codes for CASSWDWQETQYF.

V gene TRBV19 combines with J gene TRBJ2-3, with 11 nucleotides matching TRBD2. The CDR3 is made up of 16 amino acids. Germline values: CDR1 LNHDA, CDR2 SQIVND (reference sequence). The V segment lost 3 bases and the J segment 0 bases; nucleotides outside the gene matches: 2. The CDR3 nucleotides are TGTGCCAGTAGTATGGGACTAGCGGTTAGCACAGATACGCAGTATTTT. This gives the protein CASSMGLAVSTDTQYF.

The gene calls are TRBV18 and TRBJ1-3; 8 bases map to TRBD1. Germline V gene lookup returns CDR1 KGHSH and CDR2 LQKENI. The CDR3 has 16 residues. The ends lost 3 bases at V and 2 bases at J; junction bases unmatched: 6. The CDR3 DNA follows: TGTGCCAGCTCACCCGGACAGGGTTTCACTGGAAACACCATATATTTT. Its protein is CASSPGQGFTGNTIYF.

This clone was seen only a few times. The gene calls are TRBV11-3 and TRBJ2-3; 7 bases match TRBD2. The germline V gene encodes CDR1 SGHNT and CDR2 YENEEA. V gave up 3 bases and J gave up 0 bases; unmatched junction bases: 12. This CDR3 is built from 18 residues. The CDR3 reads CASSFPLLLAASTDTQYF. The DNA for the CDR3 is TGTGCCAGCAGCTTTCCCCTCCTGCTAGCGGCGAGCACAGATACGCAGTATTTT.

The V and J genes are TRBV6-1 and TRBJ1-2; possible D gene TRBD1, 5 bases. The CDR3 is 14 residues long. Germline-derived CDR1 and CDR2 are MNHNS and SASEGT. V shed 0 bases and J shed 5 bases, with 10 bases lying between them. CDR3 DNA sequence: TGTGCCAGCAGTGAAGCCGGCAGGGATTATGGCTACACCTTC. It codes for CASSEAGRDYGYTF.

There are a few counts of this clone. Germline and junction disagree at one end, which may indicate a read error. The rearrangement links TRBV18 to TRBJ1-5, with D possibly being TRBD1 (5 bases). Germline assignment: CDR1 KGHSH and CDR2 LQKENI. This CDR3 has 13 amino acids. DNA for the CDR3: TGTGCCAGCTCCCCACAACAGGATCAGCCCCAGCATTTT. Translated: CASSPQQDQPQHF.

This chain links TRBV7-9 with TRBJ2-3; 11 bases fit TRBD2. The CDR3 extends over 14 amino acids. Germline V gives CDR1 SEHNR, CDR2 FQNEAQ (reference sequence). With 5 bases clipped from V and 4 bases from J, the junction kept 2 bases outside the gene matches. The DNA of the CDR3 is TGTGCCAGCAGCGCTAGCGGGGGGCCAGATACGCAGTATTTT. Residues: CASSASGGPDTQYF.

The chain uses TRBV5-4 and TRBJ2-3; D perhaps matches TRBD1 (5 bases). Germline CDR1 SGHNT, CDR2 YYREEE (reference sequence). Trimming took off 0 bases at V and 1 base at J, with 9 bases between the two ends. The CDR3 is 15 amino acids. The DNA of the CDR3 is TGTGCCAGCAGCTTGGGGGGCACTCGCACAGATACGCAGTATTTT. Its protein product is CASSLGGTRTDTQYF.

The J gene is TRBJ2-5, the V gene TRBV13; 8 positions match TRBD2. Germline V gene sequence: CDR1 PRHDT, CDR2 FYEKMQ (reference sequence). The CDR3 sequence is 16 residues long. The junction had 5 bases not matched to a gene; V was cut back by 1 base and J by 1 base. The CDR3 DNA reads TGTGCCAGCAGCTTAGTGGCGGGGGGCTTCCAAGAGACCCAGTACTTC. It is translated as CASSLVAGGFQETQYF.

This clone came up a few times. This same CDR3 is encoded by further DNA sequences in the sample. The chain links TRBV7-2 to TRBJ1-1; 7 bases line up with TRBD1. CDR1 SGHTA and CDR2 FQGNSA come from the germline V gene. After removal of 6 bases from V and 4 bases from J, the junction contained 8 bases not matched to a gene. CDR3 size: 14 residues. In DNA, the CDR3 is TGTGCCAGCAGTCCACAGGGGAGACGCACTGAAGCTTTCTTT. It yields the protein CASSPQGRRTEAFF.

As regards this clone: Relative to the germline gene, one junction end is altered; a read error may explain this. The chain employs TRBV9 and TRBJ2-2; 8 bases are a match to TRBD1. CDR1 and CDR2 (germline): SGDLS, YYNGEE. The CDR3 is made up of 16 amino acids. The CDR3 sequence is CASSGTGIENAGELFF. In nucleotides, the CDR3 is TGTGCCAGCAGCGGGACAGGGATCGAGAACGCCGGGGAGCTGTTTTTT.

The chain joins TRBV3-1 (or the pseudogene TRBV3-2) to TRBJ1-1; no clear D gene. Trimming pared 5 bases from V and 1 base from J, leaving 17 bases between. Germline V gene data show CDR1 as LGHDT and CDR2 as YNNKEL (reference sequence). The CDR3 runs to 16 residues. CDR3 sequence reads: CASSSLHSPRNTEAFF. The CDR3 coding sequence is TGTGCCAGCAGCTCCTTACATTCACCCAGGAACACTGAAGCTTTCTTT.